These 21 T cell receptor beta chains share one sample of origin, sequenced in a study of T-cell reconstitution after alpha-beta-depleted transplantation in children. This sample's TCRbeta library carried unique molecular identifier barcodes. MiXCR, applied by TCRdb to the PCR reads, yields one record per CDR3 protein. Of about 340,000 distinct CDR3 sequences detected, under 20% appear once; the ten largest clones hold roughly two fifths. The specimen comprised PBMCs, mostly from graft donor cells, sampled 360 days after TCRalphabeta/CD19-depleted stem cell transplant. The receptor set was obtained from a male patient under 10 years old who had a stem cell transplant for acute lymphoblastic leukemia, so the T cells may come from the graft donor.

This clonotype turned up a few times. V usage is TRBV7-2 and J usage is TRBJ2-1, with 10 bases fitting TRBD2. There are 17 residues in the CDR3. Germline lookup yields CDR1 SGHTA and CDR2 FQGNSA. J lost 1 base, V lost 2 bases, and 5 bases had no gene match. CDR3 bases: TGTGCCAGCAGCTTATTTAGCGGGAGGTCTTCCTACAATGAGCAGTTCTTC. It encodes CASSLFSGRSSYNEQFF.

The chain couples TRBV4-1 to TRBJ2-7, with a possible D match to TRBD1 (6 bases). The CDR3 consists of 18 residues. Germline V CDR1 and CDR2: MGHRA, YSYEKL. V lost 1 base and J lost 4, with 23 bases in between. The CDR3 sequence: CASSQVSIGTGRGYEQYF. CDR3 bases: TGCGCCAGCAGCCAAGTCTCAATCGGTACAGGGAGAGGGTACGAGCAGTACTTC.

This clonotype was detected a few times. CDR3 coding DNA: TGTGCCAGCACCTTGGAAGGACCCGGGGAAAAACTGTTTTTT. The encoded protein is CASTLEGPGEKLFF. The chain is built from TRBV12-3 or TRBV12-4 and TRBJ1-4; D is ambiguous. V was trimmed by 7 bases and J by 8 bases, leaving 17 bases between them. The CDR3 is made up of 14 amino acids.

This clonotype was picked up a small number of times. An end of the junction does not agree with germline; a read error may underlie this. The genes are TRBV5-1 and TRBJ2-7; 11 bases line up with TRBD2. CDR3 length: 12 residues. The germline V gene encodes CDR1 SGHRS and CDR2 YFSETQ. The CDR3: CASRATSGSIDF. The CDR3 DNA is TGCGCCAGCAGGGCAACTAGCGGGAGTATCGACTTC.

The rearrangement uses TRBV30 and TRBJ2-7, with 8 positions matching TRBD1. The CDR3 consists of 11 residues. The V gene end was trimmed by 8 bases and the J gene end by 3 bases; junction bases not matched to a gene: 3. Germline V CDR1 and CDR2: GTSNPN, SVGIG (reference sequence). This CDR3 reads CAGDRGYEQYF. CDR3 nucleotide sequence: TGTGCCGGAGACAGGGGCTACGAGCAGTACTTC.

This clonotype was found a few times. The chain employs TRBV7-2 and TRBJ1-1, with 7 bases matching TRBD1. Germline V gene data show CDR1 as SGHTA and CDR2 as FQGNSA. The V segment lost 5 bases and the J segment 5 bases; nucleotides outside the gene matches: 11. CDR3 length: 15 amino acids. CDR3 sequence (DNA): TGTGCCAGCAGCCCTATAGCCTCAGGGGGGACTGAAGCTTTCTTT. Translating it yields CASSPIASGGTEAFF. Using reference TRBV7-2 and TRBJ1-1 for the parts outside the CDR3, the full variable domain is GAGVSQSPSNKVTEKGKDVELRCDPISGHTALYWYRQSLGQGLEFLIYFQGNSAPDKSGLPSDRFSAERTGGSVSTLTIQRTQQEDSAVYLCASSPIASGGTEAFFGQGTRLTVV.

This clonotype was seen ten or more times. The chain carries TRBV7-8 and TRBJ1-5; TRBD1 agrees at 9 bases. Germline V gives CDR1 SGHVS, CDR2 FQNEAQ. V gave up 4 bases and J gave up 7 bases; unmatched junction bases: 5. The CDR3 is 14 amino acids. CDR3 DNA: TGTGCCAGCAGCTCCACAGGGGGCGCCCAGCCCCAGCATTTT. This encodes CASSSTGGAQPQHF.

V is TRBV20-1 and J is TRBJ2-1; no clear D gene. This CDR3 comprises 18 residues. The V and J ends lost 7 bases and 6 bases respectively, with 31 bases between them. Germline CDR1 DFQATT, CDR2 SNEGSKA (reference sequence). This chain's CDR3 is CSVHAREGTYFYGNEQFF. The CDR3 region has the DNA TGCAGTGTCCATGCTCGCGAAGGTACCTATTTTTATGGCAATGAGCAGTTCTTC.

There are many counts of this clonotype. CDR3 coding DNA: TGTGCCAGCAGTTACTCGATTAACGGAGAGACCCAGTACTTC. Encoded protein: CASSYSINGETQYF. The rearrangement links TRBV6-5 to TRBJ2-5, with D hard to call. Per the germline V gene, CDR1 is MNHEY and CDR2 is SVGAGI. The CDR3 sequence is 14 residues long. V shed 0 bases and J shed 4 bases, with 9 bases lying between them.

The chain recombines TRBV7-2 with TRBJ2-3, with D tentatively TRBD2 (6 bases). CDR1 SGHTA and CDR2 FQGNSA come from the germline V gene. This CDR3 has 12 amino acids. Trimming stripped 1 base from V and 9 bases from J, with 8 bases between. CDR3 nucleotides: TGTGCCAGCAGCTTAGTTGCGGGAACGCAGTATTTT. It codes for CASSLVAGTQYF.

The chain couples TRBV12-3 or TRBV12-4 to TRBJ2-2; D might be TRBD2 (5 bases). The CDR3 covers 16 residues. Trimming removed 2 bases from V and 0 bases from J, with 10 bases in between. As DNA, the CDR3 is TGTGCCAGCAGTTTAAGCAGTAGCGCGAACACCGGGGAGCTGTTTTTT. It translates to CASSLSSSANTGELFF.

This clonotype was seen only a few times. The chain uses TRBV4-3 and TRBJ2-3, with TRBD2 identical over 12 bases. The V gene end was trimmed by 0 bases and the J gene end by 0 bases; junction bases not matched to a gene: 10. The germline gives CDR1 LGHNA, CDR2 YSLEER. CDR3 length: 20 amino acids. The CDR3 is CASSQEWALLAGGSTDTQYF. The CDR3, as DNA: TGCGCCAGCAGCCAAGAATGGGCCCTTCTAGCGGGAGGGAGCACAGATACGCAGTATTTT.

This clonotype was recorded many times. This rearrangement joins TRBV18 to TRBJ1-6, with 7 bases lining up with TRBD1. This CDR3 has 13 residues. Germline V gene data show CDR1 as KGHSH and CDR2 as LQKENI. The ends lost 2 bases at V and 10 bases at J; junction bases unmatched: 2. CDR3 amino acids: CASSPGTESPLHF. In DNA form, the CDR3 reads TGTGCCAGCTCACCAGGGACAGAATCACCCCTCCACTTT.

J is TRBJ2-1 and V is TRBV4-3; 7 bases are a match to TRBD1. This CDR3 contains 16 residues. Germline-derived CDR1 and CDR2 are LGHNA and YSLEER. V was clipped by 0 bases and J by 3 bases; unmatched bases: 5. DNA of the CDR3: TGCGCCAGCAGCCAAGAGATCTGGGACAGCTACAATGAGCAGTTCTTC. This encodes CASSQEIWDSYNEQFF.

This clonotype was counted at least ten times. The V and J genes are TRBV18 and TRBJ2-1; TRBD1 matches at 9 bases. The CDR3 is 15 amino acids. Germline values: CDR1 KGHSH, CDR2 LQKENI. Trimming took 3 bases from V and 6 from J; bases not matched to a gene: 6. CDR3 sequence: CASSPWTGVVNEQFF. The CDR3 nucleotides are TGTGCCAGCTCACCTTGGACAGGGGTGGTCAATGAGCAGTTCTTC.

V is TRBV28 and J is TRBJ2-7, with D possibly being TRBD2 (6 bases). Germline CDR1 is MDHEN and CDR2 is SYDVKM. This CDR3 spans 13 amino acids. The V and J ends lost 3 bases and 2 bases respectively, with 8 bases between them. The CDR3 here is CASSLTSAYEQYF. The DNA for the CDR3 is TGTGCCAGCAGTTTGACTAGTGCCTACGAGCAGTACTTC.

Concerning this clonotype: A read error may be the cause here, since a much bigger clone is one base away. The chain joins TRBV5-1 to TRBJ2-1; 8 nucleotides align to TRBD2. CDR1 and CDR2 from the germline V gene are SGHRS and YFSETQ. CDR3 length: 15 residues. Trimming at V came to 3 bases and at J to 4 bases, leaving 6 bases not matched to a gene. The CDR3 reads CASSWWPGGYNEQFF. The DNA of the CDR3 is TGCGCCAGCAGCTGGTGGCCGGGAGGGTACAATGAGCAGTTCTTC. The full variable domain, with the rest looked up from reference TRBV5-1 and TRBJ2-1, is KAGVTQTPRYLIKTRGQQVTLSCSPISGHRSVSWYQQTPGQGLQFLFEYFSETQRNKGNFPGRFSGRQFSNSRSEMNVSTLELGDSALYLCASSWWPGGYNEQFFGPGTRLTVL.

The rearrangement uses TRBV4-1 and TRBJ2-1; 8 bases are shared with TRBD2. In germline, CDR1 is MGHRA, CDR2 YSYEKL. The CDR3 sequence is 16 residues long. The trim removed 0 bases at V and 6 bases at J, leaving 7 bases unmatched. The CDR3 sequence is CASSQDPYGRGNEQFF. The DNA for the CDR3 is TGCGCCAGCAGCCAAGACCCTTACGGGAGGGGCAATGAGCAGTTCTTC.

This clonotype has ten or more counts. CDR3 nucleotides: TGTGCCAGCAGCGTCCAGGGCGGGAGGGCCGCAGGCTTTGAGCAGTTCTTC. This codes for CASSVQGGRAAGFEQFF. This chain connects TRBV9 to TRBJ2-1; TRBD2 agrees at 9 bases. In germline, CDR1 is SGDLS, CDR2 YYNGEE. The trim removed 2 bases at V and 9 bases at J, leaving 15 bases unmatched. The CDR3 runs 17 residues.

The chain joins TRBV28 to TRBJ2-7; 9 bases fit TRBD1. V was pared by 3 bases and J by 5 bases, with 5 bases of the junction left unmatched. The CDR3 length is 14 residues. Germline CDR1 reads MDHEN; CDR2 reads SYDVKM. As DNA, the CDR3 is TGTGCCAGCAGTTTCGGGGGACAGGGTCACGAGCAGTACTTC. Translating gives CASSFGGQGHEQYF.

This clonotype was seen a handful of times. V usage is TRBV20-1 and J usage is TRBJ2-7; tentative D call: TRBD2 (6 bases). Germline CDR1 DFQATT, CDR2 SNEGSKA (reference sequence). V lost 6 bases and J lost 4, with 10 bases in between. The CDR3 runs 11 residues. CDR3 in amino acids: CSAPDYYEQYF. The CDR3 DNA is TGCAGTGCACCGGACTATTACGAGCAGTACTTC.